This passage covers 30 T cell receptor beta chains from one sample sequenced in a study of tumour-infiltrating T cells in Burkitt lymphoma (TCRdb year 2020). The library was obtained by the immunoSEQ multiplex PCR assay. The clones in this table, taken by TCRdb from immuneACCESS, are in-frame only. Not every clone is retained; where verified, under half of the shortfall comes from an unresolved V gene, and the cause of the rest is unknown. A total of roughly 8,500 clones appear in this sample, 73% of them only once. 40% of the sample lies in the top ten. The sample taken for sequencing was tumor tissue. Receptors originate from a human donor with diffuse large B-cell lymphoma.

This clone is a singleton in its sample. The V gene is TRBV30, the J gene TRBJ1-1, with 7 bases identical to TRBD1. Germline-derived CDR1 and CDR2 are GTSNPN and SVGIG (reference sequence). The trim removed 5 bases at V and 11 bases at J, leaving 11 bases unmatched. The CDR3 is 12 amino acids. Here the CDR3 reads CAWAGTETVAFF. The CDR3 DNA is TGTGCCTGGGCCGGGACAGAGACCGTGGCTTTCTTT.

The V call is TRBV6-5, the J call TRBJ2-7; weak D call: TRBD2 (5 bases). Per germline, CDR1 MNHEY and CDR2 SVGAGI. V was trimmed by 6 bases and J by 3 bases, leaving 12 bases between them. The CDR3 consists of 13 residues. The CDR3 nucleotides read TGTGCCAGCAGCTCCGGGATCCGCTACGAGCAGTACTTC. This translates into CASSSGIRYEQYF.

The genes are TRBV2 and TRBJ1-5; possibly TRBD1 for D (6 bases). Trimming took 5 bases from V and 6 from J, leaving 17 bases between them. Per germline, CDR1 SNHLY and CDR2 FYNNEI. The CDR3 consists of 15 residues. CDR3 residues: CASSSGTGGGQPQHF. CDR3 sequence (DNA): TGTGCCAGCAGTTCCGGGACGGGGGGCGGTCAGCCCCAGCATTTT.

The V gene is TRBV6-5, the J gene TRBJ2-3; 11 bases are shared with TRBD1. This CDR3 has 16 amino acids. Germline assignment: CDR1 MNHEY and CDR2 SVGAGI. The ends lost 3 bases at V and 4 bases at J; junction bases unmatched: 6. CDR3 sequence: CASSYGTGGISDTQYF. DNA of the CDR3: TGTGCCAGCAGTTATGGGACAGGGGGAATATCAGATACGCAGTATTTT.

The gene calls are TRBV19 and TRBJ2-3; no clear D gene. Germline CDR1 and CDR2: LNHDA and SQIVND (reference sequence). The V and J ends lost 4 bases and 6 bases respectively, with 11 bases between them. This CDR3 contains 13 residues. In DNA form, the CDR3 reads TGTGCCAGTAGTACGGCTGAAGGGGATACGCAGTATTTT. Amino acid sequence: CASSTAEGDTQYF.

In its sample, this clone was seen a few times. The limits of the CDR3 on the DNA are not certain, so only TCRdb's listed CDR3 is given. The chain carries TRBV5-1 and TRBJ2-1; the D call of TRBD2 is as the table states it, not checked on the DNA. Germline-derived CDR1 and CDR2 are SGHRS and YFSETQ. The CDR3 comprises 17 residues, both ends counted. The CDR3 here is CASSLQWGGGAGDEHFF.

The DNA of the CDR3 is TGTGCCAGCAGTGACACAGGGGCCATGAACACTGAAGCTTTCTTT. This sequence encodes CASSDTGAMNTEAFF. The rearrangement uses TRBV6-6 and TRBJ1-1; 7 positions match TRBD1. Trimming at V came to 5 bases and at J to 0 bases, leaving 6 bases not matched to a gene. There are 15 residues in the CDR3. CDR1 and CDR2 (germline): MNHNY, SVGAGI (reference sequence).

This clone is a singleton in its sample. The chain links TRBV6-5 to TRBJ2-3; TRBD2 is a possible D gene (6 bases). V was shortened by 3 bases and J by 2 bases, with 12 bases between the two germline ends. In germline, CDR1 is MNHEY, CDR2 SVGAGI. This CDR3 spans 15 amino acids. DNA of the CDR3: TGTGCCAGCAGTTATCTAGGCGGGAACACAGATACGCAGTATTTT. Translation gives CASSYLGGNTDTQYF.

This chain links TRBV2 with TRBJ1-1; D is unresolved. The germline gives CDR1 SNHLY, CDR2 FYNNEI. The length of the CDR3 is 12 residues. Trimming removed 9 bases from V and 4 bases from J, with 12 bases in between. The CDR3 protein is CASSRDTTEAFF. The CDR3 nucleotides are TGTGCCAGTTCGAGGGATACCACTGAAGCTTTCTTT.

V gene TRBV5-1 combines with J gene TRBJ1-1; D remains ambiguous. The CDR3 is made up of 14 amino acids. V lost 4 bases and J lost 3, with 13 bases in between. CDR1 and CDR2 from the germline V gene are SGHRS and YFSETQ. CDR3 sequence reads: CASSPRTEYTEAFF. DNA of the CDR3: TGCGCCAGCAGCCCCCGGACGGAGTACACTGAAGCTTTCTTT.

The CDR3 is CASSPPSATQYF. The CDR3 coding sequence is TGTGCCAGCAGCCCACCTTCGGCGACCCAGTACTTC. This chain connects TRBV7-9 to TRBJ2-5; D not resolved. Deletions cut 5 bases from V and 7 bases from J, with 11 bases between. Germline CDR1 reads SEHNR; CDR2 reads FQNEAQ (reference sequence). The CDR3 contains 12 residues.

The sample holds a few counts of this clone. The chain carries TRBV18 and TRBJ2-5; D remains unclear. With 6 bases removed from V and 5 bases from J, the gap between germline ends came to 13 bases. Germline lookup yields CDR1 KGHSH and CDR2 LQKENI. CDR3 length: 13 amino acids. The CDR3 here is CASSAPGSETQYF. The CDR3 region has the DNA TGTGCCAGCTCCGCGCCGGGTTCGGAGACCCAGTACTTC.

V and J are TRBV12-5 and TRBJ2-7, with D perhaps TRBD2 (5 bases). Trimming cost V 5 bases and J 5 bases, with 16 bases left between them. The germline CDR1 and CDR2 sequences are LGHNT and FRNRAP. The CDR3 extends over 14 amino acids. The CDR3 DNA reads TGTGCTAGTGGTCTCCCCGGCGGGTACCACGAGCAGTACTTC. Translation: CASGLPGGYHEQYF.

This chain connects TRBV25-1 to TRBJ2-7; D remains unclear. CDR1 and CDR2 (germline): MGHDK, SYGVNS. Trimming shortened V by 4 bases and J by 3 bases, and 7 bases separated the two germline ends. The CDR3 spans 12 residues. CDR3 amino acids: CASSGPVYEQYF. The CDR3 coding sequence is TGTGCCAGCAGTGGTCCCGTCTACGAGCAGTACTTC.

V is TRBV7-3 and J is TRBJ1-5; D is uncertain. Trimming pared 2 bases from V and 6 bases from J, leaving 8 bases between. This CDR3 spans 13 amino acids. CDR1 SGHTA and CDR2 FQGTGA come from the germline V gene. The chain's CDR3 is CASSLGRGQPQHF. The CDR3, as DNA: TGTGCCAGCAGCTTAGGGCGCGGTCAGCCCCAGCATTTT.

The J gene is TRBJ2-3, the V gene TRBV9, with D possibly TRBD2 on 6 matching bases. The CDR3 consists of 17 residues. V lost 0 bases and J 2 bases, leaving 16 bases between the germline ends. Germline loops: CDR1 SGDLS, CDR2 YYNGEE. CDR3 nucleotides: TGTGCCAGCAGCGTAGTGGCCCAGCGGGCTACCACAGATACGCAGTATTTT. Its protein is CASSVVAQRATTDTQYF.

This clone was counted a single time. This chain links TRBV27 with TRBJ1-5; the D is unclear. This CDR3 has 14 amino acids. Trimming stripped 8 bases from V and 0 bases from J, with 11 bases between. The germline gives CDR1 MNHEY, CDR2 SMNVEV (reference sequence). Here the CDR3 reads CASGRDLSNQPQHF. For the CDR3, the DNA is TGTGCCAGCGGCCGGGATCTTAGCAATCAGCCCCAGCATTTT.

Only a few counts were recorded for this clone. The chain couples TRBV6-1 to TRBJ1-2; a weak D match, TRBD1 (5 bases). The germline gives CDR1 MNHNS, CDR2 SASEGT. This CDR3 is built from 16 residues. V lost 0 bases and J 5 bases, leaving 16 bases between the germline ends. CDR3 protein: CASSEARWDGGYGYTF. Written as DNA, the CDR3 is TGTGCCAGCAGTGAAGCTAGGTGGGACGGAGGATATGGCTACACCTTC.

V and J are TRBV7-8 and TRBJ1-1, with TRBD1 matching 8 bases. V lost 6 bases and J lost 8; bases outside the gene matches: 8. Per germline, CDR1 SGHVS and CDR2 FQNEAQ. The length of the CDR3 is 13 residues. CDR3 amino acids: CASRNTGGIEAFF. The DNA for the CDR3 is TGTGCCAGCAGAAACACAGGGGGGATAGAAGCTTTCTTT.

The chain is built from TRBV4-2 and TRBJ1-2; D possibly corresponds to TRBD1 (5 bases). Germline V CDR1 and CDR2: LGHNA, YNFKEQ. Trimming took off 3 bases at V and 4 bases at J, with 9 bases between the two ends. The CDR3 loop spans 13 amino acids. For the CDR3, the DNA is TGTGCCAGCAGCCAGGGACCTTTCTATGGCTACACCTTC. Protein product: CASSQGPFYGYTF.

CDR3 bases: TGCGCCAGCAGCCAAGGGATAGCGGGGGGCCAAGAGACCCAGTACTTC. Translation gives CASSQGIAGGQETQYF. J is TRBJ2-5 and V is TRBV4-1; 10 bases fit TRBD2. V was pared by 1 base and J by 1 base, with 3 bases of the junction left unmatched. The CDR3 extends over 16 amino acids. In germline, CDR1 is MGHRA, CDR2 YSYEKL.

The chain joins TRBV2 to TRBJ2-3; 9 bases map to TRBD1. V lost 6 bases, J lost 4 bases, and 8 bases stayed unmatched. Germline values: CDR1 SNHLY, CDR2 FYNNEI. This CDR3 spans 15 amino acids. The CDR3 loop reads CASRPGTGIPDTQYF. In DNA form, the CDR3 reads TGTGCCAGCAGGCCCGGGACAGGGATCCCAGATACGCAGTATTTT.

The chain couples TRBV5-1 to TRBJ2-5, with TRBD1 matching 8 bases. This CDR3 has 14 amino acids. V trimming: 0 bases; J trimming: 5 bases; junction bases outside the gene matches: 3. Looked up from germline, CDR1 is SGHRS and CDR2 is YFSETQ. The CDR3 nucleotides read TGCGCCAGCAGCTTGGGACAGGGGTACGAGACCCAGTACTTC. Its protein product is CASSLGQGYETQYF. Combining the CDR3 with reference TRBV5-1 and TRBJ2-5 gives the whole variable domain KAGVTQTPRYLIKTRGQQVTLSCSPISGHRSVSWYQQTPGQGLQFLFEYFSETQRNKGNFPGRFSGRQFSNSRSEMNVSTLELGDSALYLCASSLGQGYETQYFGPGTRLLVL.

The V gene is TRBV4-3, the J gene TRBJ2-2; D unclear. V was pared by 0 bases and J by 7 bases, with 12 bases between. This CDR3 contains 15 residues. Germline assignment: CDR1 LGHNA and CDR2 YSLEER. The DNA of the CDR3 is TGCGCCAGCAGCCAAGACCGGCTAGTGGGCGGGGAGCTGTTTTTT. It codes for CASSQDRLVGGELFF.

The count of this clone is one. The gene calls are TRBV5-1 and TRBJ2-2, with no clear D. The germline CDR1 and CDR2 sequences are SGHRS and YFSETQ. This CDR3 contains 15 residues. V dropped 5 bases and J dropped 1 base, with 12 bases sitting between them. CDR3 DNA: TGCGCCAGCAGATTGAGCGCGCAGAACACCGGGGAGCTGTTTTTT. This encodes CASRLSAQNTGELFF.

By sample share, this clone is medium-sized. The chain joins TRBV5-6 to TRBJ1-1, with D possibly TRBD1 on 5 matching bases. With 4 bases removed from V and 1 base from J, the gap between germline ends came to 14 bases. The CDR3 consists of 15 residues. CDR1 is SGHDT, CDR2 YYEEEE, per germline. DNA of the CDR3: TGTGCCAGCAGCAGTGCTGCAGGGAAGAACACTGAAGCTTTCTTT. Protein: CASSSAAGKNTEAFF.

The chain links TRBV6-5 to TRBJ2-7; maybe TRBD2 (5 bases). This CDR3 comprises 13 residues. Trimming took off 6 bases at V and 3 bases at J, with 12 bases between the two ends. From germline, CDR1 is MNHEY and CDR2 SVGAGI. DNA for the CDR3: TGTGCCAGCAGACTTAGAGAGGGCTACGAGCAGTACTTC. Protein product: CASRLREGYEQYF.

The rearrangement joins TRBV2 to TRBJ1-1, with D possibly TRBD1 on 6 matching bases. Germline V gene sequence: CDR1 SNHLY, CDR2 FYNNEI. This CDR3 is built from 11 residues. V was trimmed by 7 bases and J by 10 bases, leaving 13 bases between them. The CDR3 bases are TGTGCCAGCATGGGGGCGCGACGAGCTTTCTTT. Translating gives CASMGARRAFF.

This chain uses TRBV19 with TRBJ1-5; no reliable D call. This CDR3 is built from 14 residues. CDR1 and CDR2 (germline): LNHDA, SQIVND (reference sequence). Trimming cost V 7 bases and J 6 bases, with 16 bases left between them. DNA of the CDR3: TGTGCCAGTACCACAGCCCAGATCGGTCAGCCCCAGCATTTT. Its translation: CASTTAQIGQPQHF. The full variable domain, with the rest looked up from reference TRBV19 and TRBJ1-5, is DGGITQSPKYLFRKEGQNVTLSCEQNLNHDAMYWYRQDPGQGLRLIYYSQIVNDFQKGDIAEGYSVSREKKESFPLTVTSAQKNPTAFYLCASTTAQIGQPQHFGDGTRLSIL.

Written as DNA, the CDR3 is TGTGCCAGCAGCTTAGGTGGGTGGAGGTACCAGCCCCAGCATTTT. Its translation: CASSLGGWRYQPQHF. The rearrangement joins TRBV7-8 to TRBJ1-5; D not resolved. The V gene's germline CDR1 is SGHVS and CDR2 FQNEAQ. V was clipped by 1 base and J by 7 bases, with 14 bases between them. The CDR3 length is 15 residues.